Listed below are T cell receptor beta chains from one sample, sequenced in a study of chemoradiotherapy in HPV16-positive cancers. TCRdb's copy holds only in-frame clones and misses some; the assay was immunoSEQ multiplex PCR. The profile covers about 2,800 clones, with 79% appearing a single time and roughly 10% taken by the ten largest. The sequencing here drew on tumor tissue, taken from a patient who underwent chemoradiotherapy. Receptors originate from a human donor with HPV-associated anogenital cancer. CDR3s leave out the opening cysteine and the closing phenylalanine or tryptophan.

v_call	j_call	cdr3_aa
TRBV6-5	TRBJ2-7	ASSYEAPGGYEQY
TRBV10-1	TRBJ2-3	ASSSGLGTDTQY
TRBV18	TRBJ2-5	ASSPSRAETQY
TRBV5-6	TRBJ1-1	ASSLAGGLKGTEAF
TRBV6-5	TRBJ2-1	ASSYSGSPSVGEQF
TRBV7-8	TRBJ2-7	ASSLHPGQLYEQY
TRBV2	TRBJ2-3	ARHGTGVPDTQY
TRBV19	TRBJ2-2	ASSISVTGELF
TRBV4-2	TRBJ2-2	ASSQEIASGVGGELF
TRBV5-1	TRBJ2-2	ASSLLNSQGGELF
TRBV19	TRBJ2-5	ASTPGQGSGTQY
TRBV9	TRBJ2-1	ASSVDPSGSYNEQF
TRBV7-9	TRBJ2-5	ASSLVGSLGTQY
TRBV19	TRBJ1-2	ASSIPVSEGYT